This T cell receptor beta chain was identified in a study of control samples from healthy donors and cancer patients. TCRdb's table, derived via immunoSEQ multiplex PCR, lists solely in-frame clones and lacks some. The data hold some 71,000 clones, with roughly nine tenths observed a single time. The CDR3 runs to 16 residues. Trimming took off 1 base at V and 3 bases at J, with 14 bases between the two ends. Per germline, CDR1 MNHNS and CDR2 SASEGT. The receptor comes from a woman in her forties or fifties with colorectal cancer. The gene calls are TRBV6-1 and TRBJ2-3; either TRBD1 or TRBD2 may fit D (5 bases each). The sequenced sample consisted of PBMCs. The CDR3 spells CASSEVGARGTDTQYF. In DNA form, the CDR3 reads TGTGCCAGCAGTGAAGTTGGGGCGCGAGGGACAGATACGCAGTATTTT.